A selection of T cell receptor beta chains follows, all from one sample in a study of post-analysis software for immune sequencing data. Using its own MiXCR run on the PCR reads, TCRdb lists one record per CDR3 protein. Altogether 350,000 to 500,000 distinct CDR3 sequences are present, 39% being singletons, with the ten largest covering 7.6%. Sequences were obtained from blood. These receptor sequences come from a girl aged 2 to 10 with multiple sclerosis. Each CDR3 is given with its conserved first and last residue.

v_gene: TRBV28
CDR3aa: CASSFRVEQPQHF

v_gene: TRBV20-1
CDR3aa: CSARMRKRETYNEQFF

v_gene: TRBV15
CDR3aa: CATSLPGDKSMNTEAFF

v_gene: TRBV30
CDR3aa: CAWIGTGKPYEQYF

v_gene: TRBV25-1
CDR3aa: CASTIDRGTEAFF

v_gene: TRBV7-2
CDR3aa: CASSPATLAGYTF

v_gene: TRBV29-1
CDR3aa: CSVGPLDSYGHTF

v_gene: TRBV28
CDR3aa: CASSLTSHLTEAFF

v_gene: TRBV12-3/TRBV12-4
CDR3aa: CASSLFYGSGYEQYF

v_gene: TRBV29-1
CDR3aa: CSVAVVAGESTDTQYF

v_gene: TRBV6-2/TRBV6-3
CDR3aa: CASSYGTANTEAFF

v_gene: TRBV7-3
CDR3aa: CASSPEVAGYNEQFF

v_gene: TRBV24-1
CDR3aa: CATSDPSGTGPNNGYTF